Below are 9 T cell receptor beta chains sequenced from a single sample in a study of early T cells in non-severe SARS-CoV-2 infection. Each CDR3 protein is one row after TCRdb ran MiXCR on the 5' RACE reads. The sample carries 63,000 or so distinct CDR3 sequences, approximately 12% recorded once. The specimen sequenced was whole blood. The source of these receptors is an adult who was a healthcare worker with PCR-confirmed SARS-CoV-2 infection or an uninfected control (not recorded which).

The chain employs TRBV7-6 and TRBJ2-5; TRBD2 agrees at 11 bases. Germline V lookup: CDR1 SGHVS, CDR2 FNYEAQ. The CDR3 extends over 16 amino acids. J gave up 1 base and V 3 bases, and 4 bases lay outside the gene matches. CDR3 amino acids: CASSFGLAGFQETQYF. The CDR3 region has the DNA TGTGCCAGCAGCTTCGGACTAGCGGGCTTCCAAGAGACCCAGTACTTC.

This clonotype came up a few times. V is TRBV18 and J is TRBJ2-7; TRBD1 agrees at 7 bases. The CDR3 runs 14 residues. With V trimmed by 3 bases and J by 4 bases, 6 bases remained unmatched. Germline assignment: CDR1 KGHSH and CDR2 LQKENI. As DNA, the CDR3 is TGTGCCAGCTCACCGAAAGGGGGCGCGTACGAGCAGTACTTC. Its protein product is CASSPKGGAYEQYF.

The chain recombines TRBV6-1 with TRBJ1-4; D is possibly TRBD1 (5 bases). The length of the CDR3 is 16 residues. The germline CDR1 and CDR2 sequences are MNHNS and SASEGT. V lost 2 bases and J lost 0, with 10 bases in between. For the CDR3, the DNA is TGTGCCAGCAGTGAACGCAGGGCGGCAACTAATGAAAAACTGTTTTTT. This gives the protein CASSERRAATNEKLFF.

This clonotype was seen a few times. J is TRBJ2-3 and V is TRBV25-1; D ambiguous. The germline gives CDR1 MGHDK, CDR2 SYGVNS. Trimming left V 5 bases short and J 2 bases short, with 17 bases between. The CDR3 contains 16 residues. DNA for the CDR3: TGTGCCAGCAGTCTAGGCCAGAGGATGTCCACAGATACGCAGTATTTT. Translating gives CASSLGQRMSTDTQYF.

The chain combines TRBV5-1 with TRBJ2-7, with a weak D call TRBD1 (6 bases). Germline loops: CDR1 SGHRS, CDR2 YFSETQ. Deletions cut 3 bases from V and 4 bases from J, with 11 bases between. This CDR3 region has 13 residues. Written as DNA, the CDR3 is TGCGCCAGCAGCTCTCTCGGACAGTACGAGCAGTACTTC. It translates to CASSSLGQYEQYF.

This clonotype was found a few times. The chain employs TRBV5-1 and TRBJ1-2; 7 nucleotides match TRBD1. The V gene's germline CDR1 is SGHRS and CDR2 YFSETQ. The length of the CDR3 is 19 residues. V trimming: 1 base; J trimming: 4 bases; junction bases outside the gene matches: 19. This CDR3 reads CASSLPRSGGQDYPYGYTF. The DNA of the CDR3 is TGCGCCAGCAGCTTGCCTCGAAGCGGCGGACAGGACTACCCCTATGGCTACACCTTC.

There are many counts of this clonotype. The rearrangement joins TRBV21-1 to TRBJ1-1; TRBD1 is the table's D call and was not checked against the DNA. TRBV21-1 is a pseudogene locus. This CDR3 is 17 amino acids long. CDR3 residues: CASSPGGHRRSETEAFF. DNA of the CDR3: TGTGCCAGCAGCCCCGGGGGACACAGACGGTCGGAAACTGAAGCTTTCTTT.

This clonotype was recorded at least ten times. The J gene is TRBJ1-1, the V gene TRBV7-2, with D unclear. The CDR3 loop spans 14 amino acids. Germline lookup yields CDR1 SGHTA and CDR2 FQGNSA. Between the trimmed V and J ends, which lost 0 bases and 3 bases, there was a span of 8 bases. In DNA form, the CDR3 reads TGTGCCAGCAGCTTAGCGATCCCATACACTGAAGCTTTCTTT. Encoded protein: CASSLAIPYTEAFF.

This clonotype was seen a few times. This rearrangement joins TRBV29-1 to TRBJ1-4; D gene ambiguous. V lost 6 bases and J lost 0, with 11 bases in between. The length of the CDR3 is 14 residues. The V gene's germline CDR1 is SQVTM and CDR2 ANQGSEA. The CDR3 DNA is TGCAGCGTCTTGACGATCGCAACTAATGAAAAACTGTTTTTT. This sequence encodes CSVLTIATNEKLFF.